This T cell receptor beta chain derives from a study of T cell repertoires in cytomegalovirus infection. In the study overall: HLA-B-restricted CMV epitopes that are well studied, plus recently identified HLA-C-restricted ones, were used by the study. CMV infection plus the matching HLA type was flagged by public TCR beta signatures. Study-wide findings and caveats: Ex vivo, HLA-C-restricted CMV-specific TCR beta clonotypes prevailed over the rest of the response. Public TCR beta family frequency separated CMV-and-HLA carriers, including in an independent cohort.

Only a few counts were recorded for this clonotype. The antigen is not known. Trimming shortened V by 10 bases and J by 5 bases, and 17 bases separated the two germline ends. The CDR3 runs 13 residues. One entry per CDR3 protein results from TCRdb running MiXCR on the reads. This table has roughly 990,000 distinct CDR3 sequences, about a third appearing once. This sequence joins TRBV12-3 or TRBV12-4 and TRBJ1-2; D gene ambiguous. This sequence was found in a human donor in good health (CMV status not recorded). Some clones in this sample may be carry-over from other donors' samples. This sample comprised cultured CD8+ T cells from PBMCs, obtained from culture after CMV antigen stimulation. The CDR3 protein is CATIPAQWYGYTF. CDR3 sequence (DNA): TGTGCCACTATCCCGGCGCAATGGTATGGCTACACCTTC.